What follows describes a single TCR beta chain. Its antigen remains unidentified. Profiled with immunoSEQ multiplex PCR; TCRdb holds only in-frame clones, not every one. This sample carries about 69,000 clones, roughly 90% of them seen once, and the ten largest clones take over 2%. These data belong to a study of T cell responses to AZD1222 COVID-19 vaccine. Study-wide findings and caveats: The repertoires were collected only after the peak T cell response. Seropositive status at baseline applied to only 5 or 6 AZD1222 recipients.

From germline, CDR1 is LNHDA and CDR2 SQIVND (reference sequence). The CDR3 sequence is 15 residues long. Deletions cut 5 bases from V and 0 bases from J, with 10 bases between. This TCR was sampled from an adult in good health. V gene TRBV19 combines with J gene TRBJ1-4; D call uncertain. Sequences were derived from peripheral blood, sampled on day 0 of AZD1222 vaccination. The DNA for the CDR3 is TGTGCCAGTAGTGCTCAGACGGCAACTAATGAAAAACTGTTTTTT. This translates into CASSAQTATNEKLFF.